What follows are 10 T cell receptor beta chains derived from one specimen sequenced in a study of blood T cell repertoires in COVID-19. Repertoires were generated with immunoSEQ multiplex PCR, while TCRdb's copy carries only in-frame clones and drops some. This table holds more than 140,000 clones, about 85% found once. The sequencing input was peripheral blood. The receptors were gathered from a human donor in a cohort sampled during active COVID-19.

This rearrangement joins TRBV10-3 to TRBJ2-7, with TRBD2 matching over 7 bases. The CDR3 covers 17 residues. V shed 2 bases, J shed 2 bases, and the junction held 12 bases outside the gene matches. Germline V CDR1 and CDR2: ENHRY, SYGVKD. The CDR3 DNA sequence: TGTGCCATCAGTGAGCCGGGGGGAGGGGCTGAGACCTACGAGCAGTACTTC. Encoded protein: CAISEPGGGAETYEQYF.

This clone was detected once. The rearrangement links TRBV7-8 to TRBJ2-7, with D possibly matching TRBD1 (6 bases). Germline assignment: CDR1 SGHVS and CDR2 FQNEAQ. The length of the CDR3 is 16 residues. V was pared by 5 bases and J by 2 bases, with 19 bases between. Here the CDR3 reads CASSNLTGSLAYEQYF. Written as DNA, the CDR3 is TGTGCCAGCAGCAACTTAACAGGGTCCCTGGCCTACGAGCAGTACTTC.

The chain has TRBV7-3 and TRBJ1-2; TRBD1 matches at 9 bases. CDR1 and CDR2 from the germline V gene are SGHTA and FQGTGA. The junction had 3 bases not matched to a gene; V was cut back by 5 bases and J by 2 bases. This CDR3 has 14 amino acids. This CDR3 reads CASSATGGNYGYTF. Here the CDR3 DNA reads TGTGCCAGCAGCGCAACAGGGGGCAACTATGGCTACACCTTC. Drawing the rest from reference TRBV7-3 and TRBJ1-2, the complete variable domain is GAGVSQTPSNKVTEKGKYVELRCDPISGHTALYWYRQSLGQGPEFLIYFQGTGAADDSGLPNDRFFAVRPEGSVSTLKIQRTERGDSAVYLCASSATGGNYGYTFGSGTRLTVV.

This chain uses TRBV6-6 with TRBJ2-7; 7 bases match TRBD2. The J segment lost 2 bases and the V segment lost 6 bases, leaving 13 bases of the junction unmatched. CDR3 length equals 16 residues. From germline, CDR1 is MNHNY and CDR2 SVGAGI (reference sequence). Here the CDR3 DNA reads TGTGCCAGCAGGGGGGGGACTTTAGGGGTAACCTACGAGCAGTACTTC. It encodes CASRGGTLGVTYEQYF.

The genes are TRBV6-5 and TRBJ1-1, with 9 nucleotides matching TRBD1. This CDR3 is built from 14 residues. V shed 6 bases and J 2 bases; nucleotides not matched to a gene: 4. CDR1 and CDR2 from the germline V gene are MNHEY and SVGAGI. CDR3 DNA sequence: TGTGCCAGCAGCCGGGACAGGGCCAACACTGAAGCTTTCTTT. Protein: CASSRDRANTEAFF.

V and J are TRBV5-4 and TRBJ1-6; TRBD1 matches at 8 bases. The CDR3 consists of 16 residues. CDR1 is SGHNT, CDR2 YYREEE, per germline (reference sequence). V shed 4 bases, J shed 0 bases, and the junction held 3 bases outside the gene matches. The DNA of the CDR3 is TGTGCCAGCAGCACAGGGGGAGTCTCCTATAATTCACCCCTCCACTTT. Encoded protein: CASSTGGVSYNSPLHF.

This chain links TRBV14 with TRBJ2-3; D possibly corresponds to TRBD1 (5 bases). The V end was cut by 6 bases, the J end by 8 bases, with 9 bases between. There are 11 residues in the CDR3. Looked up from germline, CDR1 is SGHDN and CDR2 is FVKESK. The CDR3 protein is CASSQGTTQYF. For the CDR3, the DNA is TGTGCCAGCAGTCAGGGTACTACGCAGTATTTT.

This clone was seen a few times. V and J are TRBV7-6 and TRBJ2-1; perhaps TRBD2 as D (5 bases). The CDR3 runs 13 residues. The germline CDR1 and CDR2 sequences are SGHVS and FNYEAQ. The V and J ends lost 5 bases and 4 bases respectively, with 9 bases between them. DNA of the CDR3: TGTGCCAGCAGCGCAGACTATTACAATGAGCAGTTCTTC. Translated, it gives CASSADYYNEQFF.

The V call is TRBV5-4, the J call TRBJ2-7; D may be TRBD2 (5 bases). The germline V gene encodes CDR1 SGHNT and CDR2 YYREEE (reference sequence). The CDR3 sequence is 15 residues long. Trimming shortened V by 0 bases and J by 4 bases, and 14 bases separated the two germline ends. The CDR3 region is CASSLAPGFAYEQYF. CDR3 DNA sequence: TGTGCCAGCAGCTTGGCTCCGGGGTTCGCGTACGAGCAGTACTTC.

The genes are TRBV28 and TRBJ2-7; 7 bases agree with TRBD2. The J segment lost 2 bases and the V segment lost 6 bases, leaving 7 bases of the junction unmatched. Germline loops: CDR1 MDHEN, CDR2 SYDVKM. The CDR3 length is 14 residues. As DNA, the CDR3 is TGTGCCAGCAGATACCCCGGGACTACCTACGAGCAGTACTTC. Its protein is CASRYPGTTYEQYF.